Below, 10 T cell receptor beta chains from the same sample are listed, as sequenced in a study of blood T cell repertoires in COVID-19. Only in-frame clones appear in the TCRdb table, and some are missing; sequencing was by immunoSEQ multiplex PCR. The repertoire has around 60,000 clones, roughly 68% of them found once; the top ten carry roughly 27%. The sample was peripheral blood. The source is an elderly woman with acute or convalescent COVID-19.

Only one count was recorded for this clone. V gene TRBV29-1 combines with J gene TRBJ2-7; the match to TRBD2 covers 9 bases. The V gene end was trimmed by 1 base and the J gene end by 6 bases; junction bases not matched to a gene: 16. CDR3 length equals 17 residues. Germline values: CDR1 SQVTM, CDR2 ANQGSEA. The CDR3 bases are TGCAGCGTTGAAGGAGGGACACGAAGACTAGCGGCCGCCGAGCAGTACTTC. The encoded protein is CSVEGGTRRLAAAEQYF.

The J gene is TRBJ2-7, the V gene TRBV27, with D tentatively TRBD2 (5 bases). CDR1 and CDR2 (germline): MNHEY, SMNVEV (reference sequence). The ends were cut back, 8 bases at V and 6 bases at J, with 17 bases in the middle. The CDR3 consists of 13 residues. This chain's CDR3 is CASATTAAVEQYF. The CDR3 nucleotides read TGTGCCAGCGCTACAACCGCAGCGGTCGAGCAGTACTTC.

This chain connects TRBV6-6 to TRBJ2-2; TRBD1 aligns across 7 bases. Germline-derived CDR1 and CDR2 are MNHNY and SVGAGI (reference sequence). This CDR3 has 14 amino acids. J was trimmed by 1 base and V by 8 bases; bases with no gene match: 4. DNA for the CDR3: TGTGCCAGCCTCGGACAGGTGAACACCGGGGAGCTGTTTTTT. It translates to CASLGQVNTGELFF.

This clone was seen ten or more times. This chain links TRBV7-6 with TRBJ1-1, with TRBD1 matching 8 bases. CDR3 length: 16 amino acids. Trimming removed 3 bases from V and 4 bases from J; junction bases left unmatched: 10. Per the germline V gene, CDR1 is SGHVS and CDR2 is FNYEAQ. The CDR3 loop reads CASSFGQGLLGTEAFF. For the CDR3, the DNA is TGTGCCAGCAGCTTCGGACAGGGTCTTCTAGGCACTGAAGCTTTCTTT.

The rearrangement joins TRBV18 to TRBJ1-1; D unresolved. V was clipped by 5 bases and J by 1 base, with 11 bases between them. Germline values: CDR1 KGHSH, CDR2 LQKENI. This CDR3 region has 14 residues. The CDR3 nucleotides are TGTGCCAGCTCAGAATATGCCGGGAACACTGAAGCTTTCTTT. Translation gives CASSEYAGNTEAFF.

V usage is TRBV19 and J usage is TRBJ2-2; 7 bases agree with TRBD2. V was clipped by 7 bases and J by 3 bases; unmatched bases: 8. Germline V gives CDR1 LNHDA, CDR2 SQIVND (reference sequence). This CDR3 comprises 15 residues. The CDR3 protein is CASTLRLADTGELFF. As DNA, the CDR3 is TGTGCCAGTACCCTCCGTCTAGCGGACACCGGGGAGCTGTTTTTT.

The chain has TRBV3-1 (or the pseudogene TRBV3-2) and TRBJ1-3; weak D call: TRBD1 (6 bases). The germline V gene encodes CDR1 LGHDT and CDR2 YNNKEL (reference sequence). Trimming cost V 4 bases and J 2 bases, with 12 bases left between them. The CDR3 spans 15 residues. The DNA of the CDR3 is TGTGCCAGCAGCCTCCTCCAGGGGACTGGAAACACCATATATTTT. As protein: CASSLLQGTGNTIYF.

CDR3 residues: CASSPGTNTEAFF. Here the CDR3 DNA reads TGTGCCAGCAGCCCGGGAACAAACACTGAAGCTTTCTTT. The V and J genes are TRBV11-2 and TRBJ1-1, with D unclear. V was trimmed by 5 bases and J by 2 bases, leaving 9 bases between them. CDR3 size: 13 residues. Looked up from germline, CDR1 is SGHAT and CDR2 is FQNNGV.

The CDR3: CASRRDSLNTEAFF. CDR3 sequence (DNA): TGTGCCAGCAGAAGGGACAGTTTGAACACTGAAGCTTTCTTT. The chain uses TRBV6-5 and TRBJ1-1; TRBD1 matches 7 bases. The V gene's germline CDR1 is MNHEY and CDR2 SVGAGI. The CDR3 totals 14 residues. J gave up 0 bases and V 6 bases, and 4 bases lay outside the gene matches.

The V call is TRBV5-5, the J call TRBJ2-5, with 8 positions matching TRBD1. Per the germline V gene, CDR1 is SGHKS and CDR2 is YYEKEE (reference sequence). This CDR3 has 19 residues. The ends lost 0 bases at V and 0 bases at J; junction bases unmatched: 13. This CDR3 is CASSLALLRDRLYQETQYF. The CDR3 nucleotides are TGTGCCAGCAGCTTGGCCTTACTCCGGGACAGGTTGTACCAAGAGACCCAGTACTTC.